The sequence of this TCR beta chain was determined in a study of cytomegalovirus exposure and HLA in healthy donors. Points from the study as a whole: Per a prior analysis, the majority of TCR beta V segments were productive roughly 90% or roughly 30% of the time.

The PCR had 60 Vbeta and 13 Jbeta primers. Sequencing was performed with immunoSEQ multiplex PCR; in TCRdb, only in-frame clones are kept and a portion is missing. The table has about 160,000 clones, about four fifths seen once. Germline V gene sequence: CDR1 SGHTA, CDR2 FQGNSA. Trimming took off 5 bases at V and 7 bases at J, with 14 bases between the two ends. The CDR3 consists of 13 residues. Notes on this clone: Its specificity is not known.

This chain connects TRBV7-2 to TRBJ1-2; D possibly corresponds to TRBD1 (6 bases). The material sequenced was PBMCs. The clonotype originates from a man aged 45-65 years in good health and CMV-seropositive. DNA of the CDR3: TGTGCCAGCAGCCCCCGGGACATAGGTGGCTACACCTTC. Translated: CASSPRDIGGYTF.